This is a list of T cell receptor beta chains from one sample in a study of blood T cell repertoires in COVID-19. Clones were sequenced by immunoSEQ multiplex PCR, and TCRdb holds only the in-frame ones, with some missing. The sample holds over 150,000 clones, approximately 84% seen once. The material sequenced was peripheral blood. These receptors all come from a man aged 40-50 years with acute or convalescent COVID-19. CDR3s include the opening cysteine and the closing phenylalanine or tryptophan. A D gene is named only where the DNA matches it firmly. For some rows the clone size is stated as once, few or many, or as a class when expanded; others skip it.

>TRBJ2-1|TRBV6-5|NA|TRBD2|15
CASSPPSGVPNEQFF
TGTGCCAGCAGTCCTCCTAGCGGGGTACCCAATGAGCAGTTCTTC
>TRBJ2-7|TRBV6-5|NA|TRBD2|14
CASTGGAGIYEQYF
TGTGCCAGCACCGGTGGAGCGGGGATCTACGAGCAGTACTTC
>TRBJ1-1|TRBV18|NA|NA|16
CASSPALNTVNTEAFF
TGTGCCAGCTCACCAGCTTTGAACACAGTTAACACTGAAGCTTTCTTT
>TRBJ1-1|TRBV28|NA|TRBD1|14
CASRRQGMNTEAFF
TGTGCCAGCAGACGACAGGGGATGAACACTGAAGCTTTCTTT
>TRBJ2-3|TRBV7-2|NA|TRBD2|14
CASSYGGAQDTQYF
TGTGCCAGCAGCTACGGGGGGGCCCAAGATACGCAGTATTTT
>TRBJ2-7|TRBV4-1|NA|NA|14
CASSQDNTAYEQYF
TGCGCCAGCAGCCAAGACAACACCGCCTACGAGCAGTACTTC
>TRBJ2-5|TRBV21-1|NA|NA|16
CASLNVAGGYAETQYF
TGTGCCAGCCTAAACGTGGCGGGGGGCTACGCAGAGACCCAGTACTTC
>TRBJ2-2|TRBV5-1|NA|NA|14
CASSLWGGTGELFF
TGCGCCAGCAGCTTGTGGGGAGGCACCGGGGAGCTGTTTTTT
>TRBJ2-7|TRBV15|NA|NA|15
CATSRVQDRSYEQYF
TGTGCCACCAGCAGAGTACAGGACAGATCCTACGAGCAGTACTTC
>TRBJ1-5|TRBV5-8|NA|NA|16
CASSRTGTYSNQPQHF
TGTGCCAGCAGCCGTACCGGGACATATAGCAATCAGCCCCAGCATTTT
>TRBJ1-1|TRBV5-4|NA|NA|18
CASSPLISGVLTATEAFF
TGTGCCAGCAGCCCCCTGATAAGTGGTGTTTTGACAGCTACCGAAGCTTTCTTT
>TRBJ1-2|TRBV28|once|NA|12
CASRSFNYGYTF
TGTGCCAGCAGGAGTTTTAACTATGGCTACACCTTC
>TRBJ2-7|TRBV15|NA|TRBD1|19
CATSRGRTGDIFYSYEQYF
TGTGCCACCAGCAGAGGAAGGACAGGGGATATTTTTTACTCCTACGAGCAGTACTTC
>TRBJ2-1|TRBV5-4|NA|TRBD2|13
CASSSGLAGEQFF
TGTGCCAGCAGCTCCGGACTAGCGGGGGAGCAGTTCTTC
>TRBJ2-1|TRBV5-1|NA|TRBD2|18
CASSLDTSGGVVGHEQFF
TGCGCCAGCAGCTTGGATACTAGCGGGGGAGTAGTTGGGCATGAGCAGTTCTTC
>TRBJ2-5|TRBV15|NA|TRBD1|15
CATSRVTGAWETQYF
TGTGCCACCAGCAGAGTGACAGGGGCTTGGGAGACCCAGTACTTC
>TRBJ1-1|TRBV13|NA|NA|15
CASSQGGQGDTEAFF
TGTGCCAGCAGCCAAGGCGGCCAGGGTGACACTGAAGCTTTCTTT
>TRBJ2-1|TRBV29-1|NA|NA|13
CSVDRHPRDEQFF
TGCAGCGTTGACAGGCACCCGCGGGATGAGCAGTTCTTC
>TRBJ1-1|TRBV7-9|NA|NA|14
CASSPNNPNTEAFF
TGTGCCAGCAGCCCAAACAACCCGAACACTGAAGCTTTCTTT
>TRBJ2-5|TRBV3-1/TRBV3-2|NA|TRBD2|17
CASSPPPGLAGEETQYF
TGTGCCAGCAGCCCCCCACCGGGACTAGCGGGGGAAGAGACCCAGTACTTC
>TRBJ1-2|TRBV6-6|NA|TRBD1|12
CASQGANYGYTF
TGTGCCAGCCAGGGGGCTAACTATGGCTACACCTTC
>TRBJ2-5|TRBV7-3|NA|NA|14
CASSRGSSQETQYF
TGTGCCAGCAGCCGCGGCAGCAGCCAAGAGACCCAGTACTTC
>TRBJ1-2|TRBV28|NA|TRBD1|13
CASGYRGRGGYTF
TGTGCCAGCGGATACAGGGGGCGAGGCGGCTACACCTTC
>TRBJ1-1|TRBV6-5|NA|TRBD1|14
CASGQGDRALLAFF
TGTGCCAGCGGGCAGGGGGACAGAGCCCTTTTGGCTTTCTTT
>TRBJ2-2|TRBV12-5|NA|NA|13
CASGLLASGELFF
TGTGCTAGTGGTTTGCTAGCATCCGGGGAGCTGTTTTTT
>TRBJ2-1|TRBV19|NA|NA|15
CASSNARGGYNEQFF
TGTGCCAGTAGTAACGCGAGGGGGGGATACAATGAGCAGTTCTTC
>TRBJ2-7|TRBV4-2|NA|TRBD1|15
CASSQTGTGDYEQYF
TGTGCCAGCAGCCAAACCGGGACAGGGGACTACGAGCAGTACTTC
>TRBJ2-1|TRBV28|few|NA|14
CASSLVFRKDEQFF
TGTGCCAGCAGTTTAGTATTCAGGAAGGATGAGCAGTTCTTC
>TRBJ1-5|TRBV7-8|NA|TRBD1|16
CASSPMKGQSNQPQHF
TGTGCCAGCAGCCCAATGAAGGGACAGTCCAATCAGCCCCAGCATTTT
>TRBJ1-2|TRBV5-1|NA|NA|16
CASSLRGGKENYGYTF
TGCGCCAGCAGCCTGAGGGGGGGAAAGGAGAACTATGGCTACACCTTC
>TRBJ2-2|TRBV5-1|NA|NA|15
CASSLDSFMPGELFF
TGCGCCAGCAGCTTGGATAGTTTCATGCCCGGGGAGCTGTTTTTT
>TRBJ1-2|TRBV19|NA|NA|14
CASSSQRFREGYTF
TGTGCCAGTAGTTCTCAACGATTCAGGGAAGGCTACACCTTC
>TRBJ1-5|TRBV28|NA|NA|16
CASSLTMGAQVWPQHF
TGTGCCAGCAGCCTAACGATGGGTGCCCAGGTTTGGCCCCAGCATTTT
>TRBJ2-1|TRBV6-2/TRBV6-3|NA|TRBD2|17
CASTPAGGRRRNNEQFF
TGTGCCAGCACCCCAGCGGGGGGCCGTCGCAGGAACAATGAGCAGTTCTTC
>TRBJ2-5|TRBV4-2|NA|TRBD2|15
CASSQGGGAEETQYF
TGTGCCAGCAGCCAAGGCGGGGGGGCAGAAGAGACCCAGTACTTC
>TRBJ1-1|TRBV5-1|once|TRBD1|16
CASSSLQGSSNTEAFF
TGCGCCAGCAGCTCCCTACAGGGGAGCTCGAACACTGAAGCTTTCTTT
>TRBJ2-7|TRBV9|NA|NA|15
CASSPSLRQDYEQYF
TGTGCCAGCAGCCCCTCCCTTAGGCAGGACTACGAGCAGTACTTC
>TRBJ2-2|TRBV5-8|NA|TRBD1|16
CASRARQGSSTGELFF
TGTGCCAGCAGAGCTAGACAGGGAAGCTCCACCGGGGAGCTGTTTTTT
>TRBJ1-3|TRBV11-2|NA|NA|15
CASSLGGAYGNTIYF
TGTGCCAGCAGCTTAGGCGGGGCATATGGAAACACCATATATTTT
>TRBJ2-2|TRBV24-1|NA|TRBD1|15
CATSQSTGSTGELFF
TGTGCCACCAGTCAATCGACAGGGTCCACCGGGGAGCTGTTTTTT
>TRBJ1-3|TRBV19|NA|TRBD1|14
CASKDRSSGNTIYF
TGTGCCAGTAAGGACAGGAGCTCTGGAAACACCATATATTTT
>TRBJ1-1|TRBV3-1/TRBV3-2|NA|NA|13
CASSQERGRGAFF
TGTGCCAGCAGCCAAGAACGAGGCCGGGGGGCTTTCTTT
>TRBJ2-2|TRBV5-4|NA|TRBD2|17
CASSLLGGGLFGRELFF
TGTGCCAGCAGCTTGCTGGGCGGGGGGCTGTTCGGGAGGGAGCTGTTTTTT
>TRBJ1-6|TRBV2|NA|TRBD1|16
CASSGTGRVSGSPLHF
TGTGCCAGCTCTGGGACAGGAAGAGTGAGCGGTTCACCCCTCCACTTT
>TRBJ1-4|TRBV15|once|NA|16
CATSRAQGLGNEKLFF
TGTGCCACCAGCAGAGCACAGGGCCTCGGTAATGAAAAACTGTTTTTT
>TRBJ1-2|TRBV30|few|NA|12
CALSDSAYGYTF
TGTGCCTTATCGGACAGTGCCTATGGCTACACCTTC